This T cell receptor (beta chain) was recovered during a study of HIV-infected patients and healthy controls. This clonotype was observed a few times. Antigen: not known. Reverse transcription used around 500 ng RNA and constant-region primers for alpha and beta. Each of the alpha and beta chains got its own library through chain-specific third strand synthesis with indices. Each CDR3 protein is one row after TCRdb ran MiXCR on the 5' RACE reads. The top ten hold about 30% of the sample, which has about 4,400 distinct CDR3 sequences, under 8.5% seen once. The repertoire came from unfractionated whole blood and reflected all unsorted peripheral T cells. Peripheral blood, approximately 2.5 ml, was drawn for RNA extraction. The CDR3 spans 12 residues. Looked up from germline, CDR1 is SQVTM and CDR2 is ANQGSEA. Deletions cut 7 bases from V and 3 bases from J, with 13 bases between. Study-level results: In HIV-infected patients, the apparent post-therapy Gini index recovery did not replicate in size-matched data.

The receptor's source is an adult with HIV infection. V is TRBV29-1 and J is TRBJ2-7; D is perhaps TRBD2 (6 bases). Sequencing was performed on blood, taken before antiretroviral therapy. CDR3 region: CSARGEYYEQYF. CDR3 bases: TGCAGCGCGCGCGGGGAATACTACGAGCAGTACTTC.